This T cell receptor (beta chain) was obtained from a study of shared clonotypes between healthy human individuals. With V trimmed by 6 bases and J by 1 base, 9 bases remained unmatched. CDR3 length: 15 amino acids. From germline, CDR1 is LGHNT and CDR2 FRNRAP. The repertoire was sequenced with immunoSEQ multiplex PCR; TCRdb's copy has only in-frame clones and lacks some. The sample carries some 2,000,000 clones, over 85% recorded once. The source of this sequence is a young man in good health. Sequencing was performed on naive CD4+ T cells sorted from blood. Subset defined: CD45RA+ positively selected. The chain is built from TRBV12-5 and TRBJ2-7; 7 bases map to TRBD1. DNA for the CDR3: TGTGCTAGTGGCCGAGGGACAGCTGTATCCTACGAGCAGTACTTC. The encoded protein is CASGRGTAVSYEQYF.